Following are 22 T cell receptor beta chains from one sample sequenced in a study of blood T cell repertoires in COVID-19. Assay: immunoSEQ multiplex PCR; the TCRdb copy retains only in-frame clones and omits some. The sample consists of around 97,000 clones, roughly 84% of them appearing once. Material: peripheral blood. Receptors originate from a human donor in a cohort sampled during active COVID-19.

The chain combines TRBV11-1 with TRBJ2-2; tentative D call: TRBD1 (5 bases). The CDR3 loop spans 14 amino acids. Germline V gene data show CDR1 as SGHAT and CDR2 as FQDESV (reference sequence). V gave up 5 bases and J gave up 5 bases, with 12 bases separating them. CDR3 protein: CASSPRVETGELFF. The CDR3 DNA is TGTGCCAGCAGCCCCAGGGTAGAAACCGGGGAGCTGTTTTTT.

This chain links TRBV6-2 or TRBV6-3 with TRBJ2-1; TRBD2 might be the D (5 bases). Trimming left V 5 bases short and J 6 bases short, with 26 bases between. The CDR3 has 18 amino acids. Germline CDR1 and CDR2: MNHEY and SVGEGT. CDR3 in amino acids: CASSQPRFSDREANEQFF. In DNA form, the CDR3 reads TGTGCCAGCAGTCAACCCCGGTTTTCGGATCGGGAAGCCAATGAGCAGTTCTTC.

This clone has only a few counts. V gene TRBV4-1 combines with J gene TRBJ2-3; possible D gene TRBD1, 6 bases. This CDR3 is 13 amino acids long. Germline CDR1 is MGHRA and CDR2 is YSYEKL. V lost 5 bases, J lost 2 bases, and 8 bases lay in between. CDR3 sequence (DNA): TGCGCCAGCAGCGCAGGGGTCACAGATACGCAGTATTTT. Residues: CASSAGVTDTQYF.

V gene TRBV28 combines with J gene TRBJ2-1, with 9 bases lining up with TRBD2. The germline V gene encodes CDR1 MDHEN and CDR2 SYDVKM. The CDR3 loop spans 16 amino acids. V was pared by 2 bases and J by 3 bases, with 5 bases of the junction left unmatched. The CDR3: CASSLEAGGFYNEQFF. The CDR3 DNA is TGTGCCAGCAGTTTAGAAGCGGGGGGATTCTACAATGAGCAGTTCTTC. The full variable domain, rest sourced from reference TRBV28 and TRBJ2-1, is DVKVTQSSRYLVKRTGEKVFLECVQDMDHENMFWYRQDPGLGLRLIYFSYDVKMKEKGDIPEGYSVSREKKERFSLILESASTNQTSMYLCASSLEAGGFYNEQFFGPGTRLTVL.

V usage is TRBV3-1 (or the pseudogene TRBV3-2) and J usage is TRBJ2-7; TRBD1 matches at 8 bases. V was pared by 0 bases and J by 4 bases, with 5 bases of the junction left unmatched. The germline gives CDR1 LGHDT, CDR2 YNNKEL (reference sequence). The CDR3 runs 15 residues. CDR3 residues: CASSQEAGGTYEQYF. DNA of the CDR3: TGTGCCAGCAGCCAAGAAGCAGGGGGCACGTACGAGCAGTACTTC.

V gene TRBV18 combines with J gene TRBJ1-6; 8 bases map to TRBD1. Germline loops: CDR1 KGHSH, CDR2 LQKENI. Trimming took 5 bases from V and 7 from J; bases not matched to a gene: 13. This CDR3 is 17 amino acids long. The chain's CDR3 is CASSSTAGGLKNSPLHF. As DNA, the CDR3 is TGTGCCAGCTCATCGACCGCAGGGGGCCTAAAGAATTCACCCCTCCACTTT.

V usage is TRBV14 and J usage is TRBJ2-3; 8 bases are shared with TRBD2. Germline CDR1 reads SGHDN; CDR2 reads FVKESK. This CDR3 has 18 residues. The V and J ends lost 6 bases and 0 bases, in that order; junction bases with no gene match: 14. DNA for the CDR3: TGTGCCAGCAGTCGTCTGGCGGGAGGAGCCTCTAGCACAGATACGCAGTATTTT. Amino acid sequence: CASSRLAGGASSTDTQYF.

The chain joins TRBV7-2 to TRBJ2-7; 8 nucleotides match TRBD1. The J segment lost 4 bases and the V segment lost 5 bases, leaving 10 bases of the junction unmatched. The CDR3 contains 15 residues. CDR1 and CDR2 (germline): SGHTA, FQGNSA. The CDR3 coding sequence is TGTGCCAGCAGCCAAACCGGGACAGGACAATACGAGCAGTACTTC. This gives the protein CASSQTGTGQYEQYF.

The chain employs TRBV7-2 and TRBJ2-5, with 7 bases that match TRBD2. The germline V gene encodes CDR1 SGHTA and CDR2 FQGNSA. This CDR3 has 15 residues. The V and J ends lost 1 base and 2 bases, in that order; junction bases with no gene match: 4. The CDR3 is CASSLVGTTQETQYF. The CDR3 DNA reads as TGTGCCAGCAGCTTAGTCGGGACTACTCAAGAGACCCAGTACTTC.

The chain employs TRBV7-9 and TRBJ2-2; tentatively, D is TRBD1 (7 bases). The CDR3 is made up of 16 amino acids. Germline CDR1 SEHNR, CDR2 FQNEAQ (reference sequence). V lost 4 bases and J lost 6, with 18 bases in between. CDR3 in amino acids: CASSWTWQGEAGELFF. The DNA of the CDR3 is TGTGCCAGCAGCTGGACGTGGCAGGGGGAGGCCGGGGAGCTGTTTTTT. Full variable domain (missing parts from reference TRBV7-9 and TRBJ2-2): DTGVSQNPRHKITKRGQNVTFRCDPISEHNRLYWYRQTLGQGPEFLTYFQNEAQLEKSRLLSDRFSAERPKGSFSTLEIQRTEQGDSAMYLCASSWTWQGEAGELFFGEGSRLTVL.

The chain uses TRBV4-1 and TRBJ2-7, with D possibly being TRBD2 (7 bases). The V end was cut by 0 bases, the J end by 7 bases, with 19 bases between. This CDR3 is 16 amino acids long. Germline CDR1 and CDR2: MGHRA and YSYEKL. CDR3: CASSQDTGGGKGEQYF. In nucleotides, the CDR3 is TGCGCCAGCAGCCAAGATACGGGGGGCGGAAAAGGGGAGCAGTACTTC.

V and J are TRBV6-5 and TRBJ2-7; TRBD2 aligns across 11 bases. The V and J ends lost 8 bases and 0 bases, in that order; junction bases with no gene match: 6. The CDR3 consists of 15 residues. The germline V gene has CDR1 MNHEY and CDR2 SVGAGI. The CDR3: CASRLTSGSSYEQYF. CDR3 nucleotide sequence: TGTGCCAGCCGGCTAACTAGCGGGAGCTCCTACGAGCAGTACTTC.

V usage is TRBV11-2 and J usage is TRBJ2-5, with D maybe TRBD1 (5 bases). The CDR3 is 15 amino acids. Germline CDR1 and CDR2: SGHAT and FQNNGV. V lost 3 bases to trimming and J lost 2 bases, with 13 bases between them. CDR3: CASSLLRAGQETQYF. In DNA, the CDR3 is TGTGCCAGCAGCTTGCTTCGGGCAGGGCAAGAGACCCAGTACTTC.

The chain recombines TRBV28 with TRBJ1-5, with 8 bases matching TRBD1. The J segment lost 6 bases and the V segment lost 6 bases, leaving 22 bases of the junction unmatched. The CDR3 spans 19 residues. Germline V gene sequence: CDR1 MDHEN, CDR2 SYDVKM. DNA for the CDR3: TGTGCCAGCAGCCGAGGACAGGGTGTTTGGCGGGACCCTATTCAGCCCCAGCATTTT. Its protein product is CASSRGQGVWRDPIQPQHF.

V gene TRBV2 combines with J gene TRBJ2-4, with 8 bases identical to TRBD2. The junction had 11 bases not matched to a gene; V was cut back by 4 bases and J by 6 bases. Germline loops: CDR1 SNHLY, CDR2 FYNNEI. This CDR3 region has 16 residues. The CDR3 region has the DNA TGTGCCAGCAGTGCTCACGGGGGGGCCTTGGGAAACATTCAGTACTTC. The encoded protein is CASSAHGGALGNIQYF.

V and J are TRBV30 and TRBJ1-2; 8 bases are shared with TRBD1. The J segment lost 4 bases and the V segment lost 2 bases, leaving 6 bases of the junction unmatched. CDR1 and CDR2 from the germline V gene are GTSNPN and SVGIG (reference sequence). The CDR3 length is 14 residues. CDR3 nucleotides: TGTGCCTGGAGTTACGGACAGGGAGCCTATGGCTACACCTTC. This gives the protein CAWSYGQGAYGYTF.

This chain joins TRBV28 and TRBJ1-5, with TRBD1 as a possible D gene (6 bases). CDR1 is MDHEN and CDR2 is SYDVKM in the germline V gene. The CDR3 loop spans 14 amino acids. The V end was cut by 6 bases, the J end by 6 bases, with 15 bases between. The CDR3 reads CASRPRGAGQPQHF. Written as DNA, the CDR3 is TGTGCCAGCAGACCTCGGGGGGCTGGTCAGCCCCAGCATTTT. Variable domain in full (rest from reference TRBV28 and TRBJ1-5): DVKVTQSSRYLVKRTGEKVFLECVQDMDHENMFWYRQDPGLGLRLIYFSYDVKMKEKGDIPEGYSVSREKKERFSLILESASTNQTSMYLCASRPRGAGQPQHFGDGTRLSIL.

The V gene is TRBV11-2, the J gene TRBJ1-1; D is uncertain. V lost 3 bases and J lost 5, with 4 bases in between. Per the germline V gene, CDR1 is SGHAT and CDR2 is FQNNGV. CDR3 length: 11 amino acids. Written as DNA, the CDR3 is TGTGCCAGCAGCTTTGTAACTGAAGCTTTCTTT. Its translation: CASSFVTEAFF.

The chain couples TRBV19 to TRBJ2-1; TRBD1 agrees at 7 bases. The length of the CDR3 is 15 residues. The ends lost 7 bases at V and 6 bases at J; junction bases unmatched: 12. Germline V gives CDR1 LNHDA, CDR2 SQIVND (reference sequence). The CDR3 is CASTNAKGAINEQFF. CDR3 sequence (DNA): TGTGCCAGTACCAACGCAAAGGGGGCGATCAATGAGCAGTTCTTC.

The V and J genes are TRBV24-1 and TRBJ1-5; 8 bases map to TRBD1. The CDR3 runs 14 residues. V shed 7 bases, J shed 5 bases, and the junction held 6 bases outside the gene matches. CDR1 and CDR2 from the germline V gene are KGHDR and SFDVKD. CDR3 loop: CATRPGQGDQPQHF. DNA of the CDR3: TGTGCCACCAGGCCCGGACAGGGTGATCAGCCCCAGCATTTT.

This chain connects TRBV9 to TRBJ2-1; 9 bases are shared with TRBD2. Germline V lookup: CDR1 SGDLS, CDR2 YYNGEE. This CDR3 contains 16 residues. V lost 4 bases and J lost 1; bases outside the gene matches: 6. CDR3 sequence reads: CASSPSAGGSYNEQFF. CDR3 in DNA: TGTGCCAGCAGCCCCTCAGCGGGGGGTTCCTACAATGAGCAGTTCTTC.

The sample holds one count of this clone. The CDR3 spells CASSSDRNSNQPQHF. DNA for the CDR3: TGTGCCAGCAGCAGCGACAGGAATAGCAATCAGCCCCAGCATTTT. The chain is built from TRBV28 and TRBJ1-5, with D perhaps TRBD1 (6 bases). The CDR3 is made up of 15 amino acids. CDR1 and CDR2 from the germline V gene are MDHEN and SYDVKM. Trimming left V 6 bases short and J 0 bases short, with 12 bases between.